This TCR beta chain was captured by sequencing in a study of blood T cell repertoires in COVID-19. The assay was immunoSEQ multiplex PCR, and TCRdb's table has in-frame clones only and misses some. The sample consists of 170,000 or so clones, 80% to 85% of them appearing once. CDR3 length equals 13 residues. V lost 5 bases and J lost 1, with 6 bases in between. From germline, CDR1 is SGHAT and CDR2 FQNNGV. The receptor was derived from a woman aged 40 to 55 with COVID-19, enrolled during active disease. What was sequenced was peripheral blood. The chain has TRBV11-2 and TRBJ1-3; D ambiguous. The CDR3, as DNA: TGTGCCAGCAGCGGACTTTCTGGAAACACCATATATTTT. This gives the protein CASSGLSGNTIYF.